This T cell receptor (beta chain) was identified during a study of shared clonotypes between healthy human individuals. Study in general: Samples came from two female and three male donors aged 18 to 49.

This clone has a single count. Deletions cut 3 bases from V and 6 bases from J, with 15 bases between. CDR3 length: 13 amino acids. From germline, CDR1 is GTSNPN and CDR2 SVGIG (reference sequence). The data were produced by immunoSEQ multiplex PCR, yet TCRdb's version contains in-frame clones alone and is incomplete. The sample contains some 530,000 clones, roughly 80% of which appear only once. This clonotype originated in a middle-aged woman in good health. Some clones in this sample may be carry-over from other donors' samples. The gene calls are TRBV30 and TRBJ2-7; tentatively, D is TRBD2 (5 bases). Sequencing was carried out using PBMCs. DNA of the CDR3: TGTGCCTGGAGCTCCGGGCCACTAGGCGAGCAGTACTTC. It specifies CAWSSGPLGEQYF.